Listed below are T cell receptor beta chains from one sample, sequenced in a study of blood T cell repertoires in COVID-19. TCRdb's table, derived via immunoSEQ multiplex PCR, lists solely in-frame clones and lacks some. The repertoire holds approximately 180,000 clones, with roughly 76% as singletons. The sequenced sample was peripheral blood. The receptors shown here come from an elderly woman with COVID-19, enrolled during active disease. Each CDR3 is given without its conserved first and last residue.

TRBV5-1	TRBJ1-2	ASSLASGQVYGYT
TRBV6-2/TRBV6-3	TRBJ2-3	ASSNGRRDTQY
TRBV13	TRBJ2-7	ASRPGGLSEQY
TRBV3-1/TRBV3-2	TRBJ1-1	ASSQDLIRDRGHLNTEAF
TRBV9	TRBJ2-4	ASSVNIAKNIQY
TRBV7-2	TRBJ1-5	ASSLAAGGFTDQPQH
TRBV19	TRBJ1-2	ASSTTFSNGYT
TRBV4-2	TRBJ2-7	ASSQGGAYEQY
TRBV25-1	TRBJ2-3	ASSSVKGISTDTQY
TRBV24-1	TRBJ2-2	ATSDPIPPAEELF
TRBV6-5	TRBJ1-3	ASSSDRGYGNTIY
TRBV7-2	TRBJ2-6	ASRPTGGTGANVLT
TRBV6-6	TRBJ2-7	ASSQAGLGSYEQY
TRBV2	TRBJ1-1	ASHDRAGTEAF
TRBV7-8	TRBJ1-2	ASSLSEGAFRGYT
TRBV19	TRBJ1-2	ASSMPRRGASNYGYT
TRBV7-9	TRBJ2-2	ASSLRGRGTGELF
TRBV7-8	TRBJ2-3	ASSSPVEGTDTQY
TRBV6-5	TRBJ2-7	ASSDSGQSYEQY
TRBV9	TRBJ2-7	ASRDGGTGGFYEQY
TRBV5-1	TRBJ1-1	ASSARDRNTEAF
TRBV11-2	TRBJ2-1	ASSLPGLLSYNEQF